The 32 T cell receptor beta chains below all came from one sample that was sequenced in a study of glioma-infiltrating T cells. Amplification of TCR alpha and beta CDR3 regions from RNA used iRepertoire nested multiplex PCR. Each CDR3 protein is one row after TCRdb ran MiXCR on the multiplex PCR reads. The sample has 90,000 to 110,000 distinct CDR3 sequences; about 25% are singletons. Sequenced material: glioma tissue, nonneoplastic brain tissue, or PBMCs (not recorded which). The receptor source for this set is a human donor with low-grade glioma or glioblastoma, undergoing nonglioma brain surgery, or in good health (not recorded which).

The V and J genes are TRBV10-3 and TRBJ2-7; no reliable D call. CDR1 is ENHRY, CDR2 SYGVKD, per germline. Trimming pared 0 bases from V and 9 bases from J, leaving 15 bases between. The CDR3 runs 14 residues. CDR3 sequence reads: CAISESPATYGQYF. The CDR3 coding sequence is TGTGCCATCAGTGAGTCCCCCGCTACCTATGGGCAGTACTTC.

Regarding this clonotype: This could be a read error, since a much larger clone is one nucleotide away. The CDR3 DNA reads as TGCGCCAGCGGACTCTGGGGAGGTCCCCCCTACGAGCAGTACTTC. Its translation: CASGLWGGPPYEQYF. The chain joins TRBV5-1 to TRBJ2-7; D is possibly TRBD2 (6 bases). Per the germline V gene, CDR1 is SGHRS and CDR2 is YFSETQ. Trimming pared 7 bases from V and 2 bases from J, leaving 19 bases between. There are 15 residues in the CDR3.

The chain recombines TRBV27 with TRBJ1-2; D remains unclear. Trimming left V 3 bases short and J 6 bases short, with 11 bases between. In germline, CDR1 is MNHEY, CDR2 SMNVEV (reference sequence). The CDR3 consists of 13 residues. The CDR3 region is CASSLEGLDGYTF. The CDR3, as DNA: TGTGCCAGCAGTTTGGAGGGTCTCGATGGCTACACCTTC.

With respect to this clonotype: A much larger clone sits a single nucleotide away, making a read error possible. The V and J genes are TRBV28 and TRBJ2-1; TRBD2 is a possible D gene (6 bases). This CDR3 has 13 amino acids. Germline loops: CDR1 MDHEN, CDR2 SYDVKM. The CDR3 reads CASSLLPGGAGGF. CDR3 sequence (DNA): TGTGCCAGCAGTTTATTACCGGGCGGAGCCGGGGGCTTC.

The table lists this clonotype with many counts. V usage is TRBV6-2 or TRBV6-3 and J usage is TRBJ2-3; the match to TRBD2 covers 8 bases. Germline V gives CDR1 MNHEY, CDR2 SVGEGT. Germline trimming cut 4 bases from V and 2 bases from J; bases unmatched to any gene: 8. The CDR3 contains 16 residues. CDR3 nucleotides: TGTGCCAGCAGTTCGGGGACTAGGATCATCACAGATACGCAGTATTTT. Its translation is CASSSGTRIITDTQYF.

This clonotype was detected many times. V is TRBV7-8 and J is TRBJ2-1; D remains ambiguous. Germline CDR1 is SGHVS and CDR2 is FQNEAQ. The CDR3 has 15 amino acids. V was cut by 6 bases and J by 0 bases, with 12 bases left in between. The CDR3 DNA is TGTGCCAGCAGATCTGGACGGAGCTCCTACAATGAGCAGTTCTTC. Its translation is CASRSGRSSYNEQFF.

This clonotype has just a few counts. This chain links TRBV12-3 or TRBV12-4 with TRBJ1-5, with D maybe TRBD1 (5 bases). The CDR3 extends over 16 amino acids. V lost 5 bases, J lost 1 base, and 15 bases lay in between. The CDR3: CASSASGGGSNQPQHF. CDR3 DNA sequence: TGTGCCAGCAGTGCCTCCGGGGGGGGGAGCAATCAGCCCCAGCATTTT.

Ten or more counts support this clonotype. The gene calls are TRBV6-2 or TRBV6-3 and TRBJ1-2, with TRBD1 identical over 7 bases. The J segment lost 3 bases and the V segment lost 4 bases, leaving 8 bases of the junction unmatched. Germline V gene data show CDR1 as MNHEY and CDR2 as SVGEGT. The CDR3 runs to 15 residues. CDR3 loop: CASSSETGRYYGYTF. CDR3 nucleotide sequence: TGTGCCAGCAGTTCAGAGACAGGGCGATACTATGGCTACACCTTC.

The chain links TRBV16 to TRBJ1-3; D remains unclear. The germline CDR1 and CDR2 sequences are KGHSY and FQNENV. The CDR3 covers 18 residues. Trimming shortened V by 2 bases and J by 0 bases, and 17 bases separated the two germline ends. The CDR3 DNA sequence: TGTGCCAGCAGCCAAAGGAATTTAGGGAGCGACTCTGGAAACACCATATATTTT. Translation gives CASSQRNLGSDSGNTIYF.

The rearrangement links TRBV4-3 to TRBJ1-5; no firm D call. CDR3 length equals 18 residues. Germline CDR1 and CDR2: LGHNA and YSLEER. Trimming removed 1 base from V and 0 bases from J, with 16 bases in between. The CDR3 DNA sequence: TGCGCCAGCAGCCAAGCGTGGAGGAAAGAGTATAGCAATCAGCCCCAGCATTTT. Translation: CASSQAWRKEYSNQPQHF.

This clonotype was counted at least ten times. The chain has TRBV7-2 and TRBJ1-1; possibly TRBD1 for D (5 bases). V lost 1 base to trimming and J lost 3 bases, with 9 bases between them. This CDR3 has 14 amino acids. CDR1 and CDR2 from the germline V gene are SGHTA and FQGNSA. CDR3: CASSLVMTDTEAFF. For the CDR3, the DNA is TGTGCCAGCAGCTTAGTGATGACAGACACTGAAGCTTTCTTT.

This clonotype was seen repeatedly, ten times or more. The rearrangement joins TRBV6-5 to TRBJ2-3; D ambiguous. CDR1 is MNHEY and CDR2 is SVGAGI in the germline V gene. The CDR3 consists of 16 residues. V lost 0 bases to trimming and J lost 0 bases, with 10 bases between them. The CDR3 DNA follows: TGTGCCAGCAGTTACTCAGGCAGGTCTAGCACAGATACGCAGTATTTT. Translated: CASSYSGRSSTDTQYF.

This clonotype was recorded at least ten times. This chain uses TRBV18 with TRBJ2-5, with 9 bases that match TRBD2. Germline CDR1 and CDR2: KGHSH and LQKENI. V shed 4 bases and J 0 bases; nucleotides not matched to a gene: 3. This CDR3 contains 15 residues. CDR3 bases: TGTGCCAGCTCACTGACTAGCGGTTACCAAGAGACCCAGTACTTC. It is translated as CASSLTSGYQETQYF. The whole variable domain, filled in from reference TRBV18 and TRBJ2-5, reads NAGVMQNPRHLVRRRGQEARLRCSPMKGHSHVYWYRQLPEEGLKFMVYLQKENIIDESGMPKERFSAEFPKEGPSILRIQQVVRGDSAAYFCASSLTSGYQETQYFGPGTRLLVL.

As for this clonotype: One end of the junction is discordant with germline, which a read error may explain. V and J are TRBV12-3 or TRBV12-4 and TRBJ2-1; D ambiguous. This CDR3 spans 16 amino acids. The CDR3 region is CAGSLYPDGPYNEQFF. DNA for the CDR3: TGTGCCGGCAGTTTATATCCGGATGGCCCCTACAATGAGCAGTTCTTC.

The table lists this clonotype with many counts. J is TRBJ1-5 and V is TRBV18, with D maybe TRBD1 (6 bases). Germline V CDR1 and CDR2: KGHSH, LQKENI. Trimming took 8 bases from V and 0 from J, leaving 14 bases between them. The CDR3 totals 15 residues. The CDR3 loop reads CASTGQSNSNQPQHF. The CDR3 DNA sequence: TGTGCCAGCACCGGACAGTCAAATAGCAATCAGCCCCAGCATTTT.

This clonotype showed up many times. The chain uses TRBV14 and TRBJ2-5, with D perhaps TRBD1 (5 bases). The CDR3 length is 14 residues. Germline loops: CDR1 SGHDN, CDR2 FVKESK. The ends were cut back, 1 base at V and 5 bases at J, with 11 bases in the middle. The CDR3 DNA reads as TGTGCCAGCAGCCAAGTGTGGGGCGTGGAGACCCAGTACTTC. It yields the protein CASSQVWGVETQYF. Together with reference TRBV14 and TRBJ2-5, the CDR3 gives the full variable domain: EAGVTQFPSHSVIEKGQTVTLRCDPISGHDNLYWYRRVMGKEIKFLLHFVKESKQDESGMPNNRFLAERTGGTYSTLKVQPAELEDSGVYFCASSQVWGVETQYFGPGTRLLVL.

This clonotype was counted at least ten times. This chain uses TRBV6-2 or TRBV6-3 with TRBJ2-5, with D hard to call. This CDR3 has 12 amino acids. From germline, CDR1 is MNHEY and CDR2 SVGEGT. V was pared by 2 bases and J by 0 bases, with 1 base between. Here the CDR3 reads CASSYDQETQYF. CDR3 nucleotides: TGTGCCAGCAGTTACGACCAAGAGACCCAGTACTTC.

The table lists this clonotype with many counts. The genes are TRBV30 and TRBJ2-1, with TRBD2 identical over 7 bases. In germline, CDR1 is GTSNPN, CDR2 SVGIG (reference sequence). J was trimmed by 5 bases and V by 4 bases; bases with no gene match: 5. CDR3 length equals 13 residues. The CDR3 sequence: CAWNLAVNNEQFF. The CDR3 DNA follows: TGTGCCTGGAACCTAGCGGTAAACAATGAGCAGTTCTTC. The full variable domain, completed using reference TRBV30 and TRBJ2-1, is SQTIHQWPATLVQPVGSPLSLECTVEGTSNPNLYWYRQAAGRGLQLLFYSVGIGQISSEVPQNLSASRPQDRQFILSSKKLLLSDSGFYLCAWNLAVNNEQFFGPGTRLTVL.

This clonotype has a count of ten or more. The chain links TRBV6-5 to TRBJ2-3; the D gene could be TRBD1 or TRBD2 (6 bases each). With 0 bases removed from V and 1 base from J, the gap between germline ends came to 17 bases. The CDR3 spans 18 residues. Per the germline V gene, CDR1 is MNHEY and CDR2 is SVGAGI. The chain's CDR3 is CASSYSIFPGGGTDTQYF. The CDR3 DNA is TGTGCCAGCAGTTACTCGATATTCCCCGGGGGCGGCACAGATACGCAGTATTTT.

Concerning this clonotype itself: A clone one base away is much larger, so this may be a read error. V is TRBV14 and J is TRBJ2-7; TRBD1 agrees at 7 bases. The CDR3 contains 14 residues. Losses at the gene ends were 3 bases for V and 6 bases for J; bases not matched to a gene: 8. Germline V gives CDR1 SGHDN, CDR2 FVKESK. CDR3 DNA: TGTGCCAGCAGCCAGTTGGGACAGCGGTTCGAGCAGTACTTC. This sequence encodes CASSQLGQRFEQYF.

This clonotype appeared many times. This chain links TRBV6-1 with TRBJ1-3; 7 positions match TRBD1. The CDR3 is 13 residues long. The germline V gene encodes CDR1 MNHNS and CDR2 SASEGT. J gave up 6 bases and V 2 bases, and 1 base lay outside the gene matches. The DNA for the CDR3 is TGTGCCAGCAGTGAACAGGGGGTAAACACCATATATTTT. Protein: CASSEQGVNTIYF.

Comment on this clonotype: The junction and the germline gene differ at one end; a read error may be behind it. The chain recombines TRBV20-1 with TRBJ1-5; D not resolved. The CDR3 contains 17 residues. Germline lookup yields CDR1 DFQATT and CDR2 SNEGSKA (reference sequence). The CDR3 reads CRASRPGLGHSNQPQHF. In DNA, the CDR3 is TGCAGGGCTAGTCGCCCTGGACTTGGGCATAGCAATCAGCCCCAGCATTTT.

This clonotype was recorded many times. This sequence joins TRBV20-1 and TRBJ2-6; TRBD1 or TRBD2 may be the D gene (5 bases each). From germline, CDR1 is DFQATT and CDR2 SNEGSKA (reference sequence). The CDR3 length is 17 residues. V was shortened by 5 bases and J by 4 bases, with 21 bases between the two germline ends. In DNA form, the CDR3 reads TGCAGTGCTCAACCGGGACGGGGAATGCGGGGGGCCAACGTCCTGACTTTC. Translating gives CSAQPGRGMRGANVLTF.

This chain joins TRBV4-2 and TRBJ2-7, with D perhaps matching TRBD1 (6 bases). The CDR3 totals 17 residues. V was cut by 5 bases and J by 0 bases, with 20 bases left in between. Germline V gene lookup returns CDR1 LGHNA and CDR2 YNFKEQ. Written as DNA, the CDR3 is TGTGCCAGCAGCATCAAGGGGGACATTTGGAGCTCCTACGAGCAGTACTTC. This codes for CASSIKGDIWSSYEQYF.

This clonotype was picked up many times. The rearrangement joins TRBV18 to TRBJ2-5; no clear D. The CDR3 sequence is 14 residues long. Trimming pared 3 bases from V and 3 bases from J, leaving 11 bases between. CDR1 and CDR2 from the germline V gene are KGHSH and LQKENI. The CDR3 protein is CASSPGKSEETQYF. The CDR3 coding sequence is TGTGCCAGCTCACCCGGCAAATCGGAAGAGACCCAGTACTTC.

The sample holds many counts of this clonotype. V and J are TRBV7-2 and TRBJ2-1; D call uncertain. The germline V and J ends were trimmed by 7 bases and 0 bases, with 25 bases remaining between them. Looked up from germline, CDR1 is SGHTA and CDR2 is FQGNSA. This CDR3 region has 19 residues. The CDR3 is CASTPRIGSFSSSYNEQFF. The DNA of the CDR3 is TGTGCCAGCACACCCCGCATTGGATCTTTTTCCAGCTCCTACAATGAGCAGTTCTTC.

This clonotype was recorded at least ten times. The chain joins TRBV6-2 or TRBV6-3 to TRBJ2-1; tentatively, D is TRBD1 or TRBD2 (5 bases each). Germline CDR1 reads MNHEY; CDR2 reads SVGEGT. The CDR3 totals 13 residues. With 4 bases removed from V and 9 bases from J, the gap between germline ends came to 13 bases. The DNA for the CDR3 is TGTGCCAGCAGTTTCAGAACCGGGGCTGAGCAGTTCTTC. Amino acids: CASSFRTGAEQFF.

This clonotype was detected many times. The J gene is TRBJ2-1, the V gene TRBV20-1; the match to TRBD2 covers 12 bases. The CDR3 totals 15 residues. After removal of 3 bases from V and 6 bases from J, the junction contained 6 bases not matched to a gene. Per the germline V gene, CDR1 is DFQATT and CDR2 is SNEGSKA (reference sequence). In DNA form, the CDR3 reads TGCAGTGCTAGTTTAGGACTAGCGGGACCCAATGAGCAGTTCTTC. Translating it yields CSASLGLAGPNEQFF.

This clonotype was found many times. The chain links TRBV7-2 to TRBJ2-1, with 13 bases fitting TRBD2. Trimming at V came to 5 bases and at J to 3 bases, leaving 7 bases not matched to a gene. Germline-derived CDR1 and CDR2 are SGHTA and FQGNSA. CDR3 size: 17 residues. Here the CDR3 DNA reads TGTGCCAGCAGCATCGGGACTAGCGGGATTTTCTACAATGAGCAGTTCTTC. Its translation is CASSIGTSGIFYNEQFF.

In the case of this clonotype: Given a much more abundant clone one base away, this may be a read error. V usage is TRBV11-2 and J usage is TRBJ1-2; 7 bases map to TRBD1. V was clipped by 7 bases and J by 2 bases; unmatched bases: 4. In germline, CDR1 is SGHAT, CDR2 FQNNGV. This CDR3 is built from 13 residues. The CDR3 region has the DNA TGTGCCAGCAACCGGGACAGAAACTATGGCTACACCTTC. This codes for CASNRDRNYGYTF.

Concerning this clonotype: One end of the junction varies from germline; a read error may be responsible. The chain links TRBV24-1 to TRBJ2-1; D is possibly TRBD2 (6 bases). Germline V gives CDR1 KGHDR, CDR2 SFDVKD. The CDR3 runs 15 residues. CDR3 amino acids: CATSEGGSSYNGQSF. The CDR3 DNA reads TGTGCCACCAGTGAAGGAGGGTCATCCTACAATGGGCAGTCCTTC.

This clonotype was recorded many times. The rearrangement links TRBV10-2 to TRBJ2-7; D remains unclear. CDR1 and CDR2 (germline): WSHSY, SAAADI. The V end was cut by 3 bases, the J end by 7 bases, with 10 bases between. The CDR3 totals 12 residues. CDR3 in DNA: TGCGCCAGCAGTGACAGGCGACGAGAGCAGTACTTC. Residues: CASSDRRREQYF.